The next 30 T cell receptor beta chains were all read from a single sample in a study of cytomegalovirus exposure and HLA in healthy donors. It was with 60 Vbeta and 13 Jbeta primers that the PCR ran. The assay was immunoSEQ multiplex PCR, and TCRdb's table has in-frame clones only and misses some. The sample records some 170,000 clones, about 80% being singletons. The sample comprised PBMCs. All receptors derive from a man aged 18 to 29 in good health and CMV-seropositive.

The chain uses TRBV15 and TRBJ2-2; 9 nucleotides agree with TRBD2. Losses at the gene ends were 0 bases for V and 6 bases for J; bases not matched to a gene: 14. CDR1 is LNHNV, CDR2 YYDKDF, per germline (reference sequence). The CDR3 runs 19 residues. As DNA, the CDR3 is TGTGCCACCAGCAGAGAAAATCCCAGAGCGGGGGGTATACCCGGGGAGCTGTTTTTT. The encoded protein is CATSRENPRAGGIPGELFF.

V is TRBV7-2 and J is TRBJ2-1; D is ambiguous. Germline CDR1 SGHTA, CDR2 FQGNSA. The CDR3 length is 12 residues. Trimming shortened V by 5 bases and J by 6 bases, and 8 bases separated the two germline ends. Written as DNA, the CDR3 is TGTGCCAGCAGCCTTACTACCAATGAGCAGTTCTTC. Its translation: CASSLTTNEQFF.

The genes are TRBV30 and TRBJ2-1; D gene uncertain. The V end lost 5 bases, the J end lost 7 bases, and 9 bases lay between the germline ends. This CDR3 region has 11 residues. Per the germline V gene, CDR1 is GTSNPN and CDR2 is SVGIG (reference sequence). The CDR3 loop is CAWAPGNEQFF. The DNA for the CDR3 is TGTGCCTGGGCCCCCGGGAATGAGCAGTTCTTC. The variable domain in full, with the rest retrieved from reference TRBV30 and TRBJ2-1, is SQTIHQWPATLVQPVGSPLSLECTVEGTSNPNLYWYRQAAGRGLQLLFYSVGIGQISSEVPQNLSASRPQDRQFILSSKKLLLSDSGFYLCAWAPGNEQFFGPGTRLTVL.

The chain links TRBV29-1 to TRBJ2-1, with D unresolved. Germline V CDR1 and CDR2: SQVTM, ANQGSEA. The V gene lost 6 bases and the J gene lost 0 bases, with 6 bases spanning the gap. The CDR3 has 12 residues. The CDR3 is CSVRVSYNEQFF. As DNA, the CDR3 is TGCAGCGTCCGGGTCTCCTACAATGAGCAGTTCTTC.

The rearrangement links TRBV7-2 to TRBJ2-7; 9 bases map to TRBD2. This CDR3 has 16 amino acids. V dropped 0 bases and J dropped 6; count of bases not matched to a gene: 9. Germline V gene lookup returns CDR1 SGHTA and CDR2 FQGNSA. Here the CDR3 DNA reads TGTGCCAGCAGCTTAGCGCCCCGCGGGAGGGTAATCGAGCAGTACTTC. It translates to CASSLAPRGRVIEQYF.

V is TRBV7-9 and J is TRBJ2-7; 9 positions match TRBD2. V gave up 5 bases and J gave up 3 bases; unmatched junction bases: 8. The CDR3 length is 15 residues. From germline, CDR1 is SEHNR and CDR2 FQNEAQ (reference sequence). The CDR3 protein is CASSPPTSGGYEQYF. The CDR3, as DNA: TGTGCCAGCAGCCCACCGACTAGCGGTGGCTACGAGCAGTACTTC.

In this sample, this clone turned up a few times. The V call is TRBV7-2, the J call TRBJ1-1; D gene uncertain. The CDR3 length is 15 residues. Per germline, CDR1 SGHTA and CDR2 FQGNSA. V gave up 1 base and J gave up 8 bases, with 17 bases separating them. CDR3 region: CASSLEVSPGGEAFF. In nucleotides, the CDR3 is TGTGCCAGCAGCTTAGAAGTATCGCCGGGAGGGGAAGCTTTCTTT.

This chain connects TRBV27 to TRBJ2-1; TRBD2 is a possible D gene (6 bases). V was clipped by 6 bases and J by 0 bases, with 9 bases between them. This CDR3 has 14 amino acids. Germline-derived CDR1 and CDR2 are MNHEY and SMNVEV (reference sequence). The CDR3 bases are TGTGCCAGCAGCATAGCGGACTCCTACAATGAGCAGTTCTTC. This codes for CASSIADSYNEQFF.

This chain joins TRBV5-1 and TRBJ1-2; D may be TRBD1 (6 bases). Trimming removed 2 bases from V and 8 bases from J, with 13 bases in between. Looked up from germline, CDR1 is SGHRS and CDR2 is YFSETQ. CDR3 length: 13 residues. The CDR3 loop reads CASSFDTGWGYTF. CDR3 bases: TGCGCCAGCAGCTTCGATACAGGGTGGGGCTACACCTTC.

V gene TRBV28 combines with J gene TRBJ1-2; TRBD1 might be the D (6 bases). Germline V gene lookup returns CDR1 MDHEN and CDR2 SYDVKM. This CDR3 comprises 15 residues. V was clipped by 3 bases and J by 8 bases, with 19 bases between them. The CDR3 spells CASSFPGDDRIGYTF. The CDR3 DNA follows: TGTGCCAGCAGTTTTCCAGGGGACGACCGTATAGGCTACACCTTC.

V is TRBV7-6 and J is TRBJ1-1; D is possibly TRBD1 (5 bases). V was trimmed by 3 bases and J by 6 bases, leaving 17 bases between them. The germline CDR1 and CDR2 sequences are SGHVS and FNYEAQ. The CDR3 spans 15 residues. CDR3 nucleotides: TGTGCCAGCAGCTTCGGGCAGGGTTTAGGGTCTGAAGCTTTCTTT. It encodes CASSFGQGLGSEAFF.

The chain uses TRBV27 and TRBJ2-5, with 15 bases lining up with TRBD2. After removal of 5 bases from V and 1 base from J, the junction contained 2 bases not matched to a gene. The germline V gene encodes CDR1 MNHEY and CDR2 SMNVEV (reference sequence). The CDR3 runs 16 residues. The CDR3 protein is CASSGLAGGGQETQYF. The CDR3 nucleotides read TGTGCCAGCAGTGGACTAGCGGGAGGGGGCCAAGAGACCCAGTACTTC.

CDR3 amino acids: CASSSNPGGSPDTQYF. CDR3 nucleotide sequence: TGTGCCAGCAGTTCAAACCCGGGGGGTTCACCAGATACGCAGTATTTT. The gene calls are TRBV7-8 and TRBJ2-3, with 7 positions matching TRBD2. CDR3 size: 16 residues. Germline CDR1 is SGHVS and CDR2 is FQNEAQ. The junction had 13 bases not matched to a gene; V was cut back by 6 bases and J by 4 bases.

This clone was found a few times. The J gene is TRBJ2-7, the V gene TRBV5-5, with D uncertain. The V and J ends lost 1 base and 2 bases respectively, with 7 bases between them. The CDR3 has 13 residues. CDR1 and CDR2 from the germline V gene are SGHKS and YYEKEE (reference sequence). The CDR3 loop reads CASSLPHTYEQYF. CDR3 in DNA: TGTGCCAGCAGCTTGCCCCACACCTACGAGCAGTACTTC.

This sequence joins TRBV7-9 and TRBJ2-7, with 8 nucleotides matching TRBD1. The CDR3 consists of 15 residues. The J segment lost 2 bases and the V segment lost 3 bases, leaving 6 bases of the junction unmatched. CDR1 is SEHNR, CDR2 FQNEAQ, per germline (reference sequence). The CDR3 region is CASSLGTGVTYEQYF. CDR3 in DNA: TGTGCCAGCAGCTTGGGGACAGGCGTCACCTACGAGCAGTACTTC.

The CDR3 loop reads CASSPGRASGYTF. The CDR3 nucleotides are TGTGCCAGCTCACCAGGCAGGGCGTCCGGCTACACCTTC. V gene TRBV18 combines with J gene TRBJ1-2; D is possibly TRBD1 (5 bases). This CDR3 is built from 13 residues. V dropped 2 bases and J dropped 8 bases, with 12 bases sitting between them. CDR1 and CDR2 (germline): KGHSH, LQKENI.

The CDR3 DNA reads as TGTGCCAGTAGTCCTCGCCCCGGCGAGCAGTACTTC. It translates to CASSPRPGEQYF. This sequence joins TRBV19 and TRBJ2-7; D is ambiguous. V lost 5 bases to trimming and J lost 6 bases, with 11 bases between them. Germline V CDR1 and CDR2: LNHDA, SQIVND (reference sequence). The length of the CDR3 is 12 residues.

V and J are TRBV2 and TRBJ2-5, with no clear D. Germline V lookup: CDR1 SNHLY, CDR2 FYNNEI. CDR3 length: 11 residues. V shed 7 bases and J shed 4 bases, with 7 bases lying between them. The CDR3 reads CASTLAETQYF. CDR3 DNA: TGTGCCAGCACATTAGCAGAGACCCAGTACTTC.

V and J are TRBV14 and TRBJ1-1; no clear D. There are 16 residues in the CDR3. Germline assignment: CDR1 SGHDN and CDR2 FVKESK. The V end lost 3 bases, the J end lost 5 bases, and 19 bases lay between the germline ends. CDR3 region: CASSQADWQAGTEAFF. The CDR3 DNA sequence: TGTGCCAGCAGCCAGGCCGATTGGCAGGCGGGAACTGAAGCTTTCTTT.

This clone appeared a few times. This rearrangement joins TRBV28 to TRBJ1-2; TRBD1 agrees at 7 bases. This CDR3 has 13 amino acids. CDR1 is MDHEN and CDR2 is SYDVKM in the germline V gene. The J segment lost 4 bases and the V segment lost 3 bases, leaving 2 bases of the junction unmatched. CDR3 coding DNA: TGTGCCAGCAGTTTGGCAGGGGGCTATGGCTACACCTTC. Translating it yields CASSLAGGYGYTF.

CDR3 nucleotides: TGTGCCAGCAGTCTGGGGACAGGGGGAAACAATGAGCAGTTCTTC. This gives the protein CASSLGTGGNNEQFF. The chain uses TRBV27 and TRBJ2-1; 11 positions match TRBD1. From germline, CDR1 is MNHEY and CDR2 SMNVEV (reference sequence). V trimming: 5 bases; J trimming: 5 bases; junction bases outside the gene matches: 5. The CDR3 has 15 amino acids.

The chain is built from TRBV11-2 and TRBJ2-3; 7 bases align to TRBD1. The CDR3 is 15 amino acids. CDR1 SGHAT and CDR2 FQNNGV come from the germline V gene. V lost 2 bases and J lost 0; bases outside the gene matches: 2. In nucleotides, the CDR3 is TGTGCCAGCAGCTTATGGGACAGAAGCACAGATACGCAGTATTTT. Translation: CASSLWDRSTDTQYF.

The chain couples TRBV27 to TRBJ2-3; possible D gene TRBD2, 5 bases. CDR3 length equals 13 residues. Trimming took 5 bases from V and 6 from J, leaving 12 bases between them. CDR1 is MNHEY and CDR2 is SMNVEV in the germline V gene (reference sequence). CDR3 sequence reads: CASSPGSRDTQYF. As DNA, the CDR3 is TGTGCCAGCAGTCCGGGATCCAGGGATACGCAGTATTTT.

The chain recombines TRBV19 with TRBJ2-5; D is ambiguous. V was shortened by 4 bases and J by 2 bases, with 8 bases between the two germline ends. CDR1 and CDR2 (germline): LNHDA, SQIVND (reference sequence). The CDR3 totals 13 residues. CDR3 loop: CASSTDWQETQYF. In DNA form, the CDR3 reads TGTGCCAGTAGTACCGACTGGCAAGAGACCCAGTACTTC. Based on the CDR3 plus reference TRBV19 and TRBJ2-5, the full variable domain is DGGITQSPKYLFRKEGQNVTLSCEQNLNHDAMYWYRQDPGQGLRLIYYSQIVNDFQKGDIAEGYSVSREKKESFPLTVTSAQKNPTAFYLCASSTDWQETQYFGPGTRLLVL.

The chain joins TRBV19 to TRBJ1-2; D ambiguous. Trimming cost V 7 bases and J 6 bases, with 9 bases left between them. Germline V CDR1 and CDR2: LNHDA, SQIVND (reference sequence). The CDR3 loop spans 11 amino acids. The CDR3: CASKERDGYTF. In nucleotides, the CDR3 is TGTGCCAGTAAAGAACGGGATGGCTACACCTTC.

The chain uses TRBV6-5 and TRBJ2-1; TRBD2 agrees at 7 bases. The CDR3 contains 14 residues. Germline CDR1 is MNHEY and CDR2 is SVGAGI. Trimming removed 5 bases from V and 5 bases from J; junction bases left unmatched: 6. This CDR3 reads CASSPSREHNEQFF. The DNA of the CDR3 is TGTGCCAGCAGTCCGTCGCGGGAGCACAATGAGCAGTTCTTC.

Only one count was recorded for this clone. V gene TRBV5-6 combines with J gene TRBJ1-5; TRBD1 aligns across 7 bases. CDR3 length: 15 amino acids. Per germline, CDR1 SGHDT and CDR2 YYEEEE. V was clipped by 0 bases and J by 7 bases; unmatched bases: 7. CDR3 in DNA: TGTGCCAGCAGCTTGGGGACAGGCGGTCAACAGCCCCAGCATTTT. Translation gives CASSLGTGGQQPQHF.

The V call is TRBV7-9, the J call TRBJ2-7; 10 positions agree with TRBD1. Germline CDR1 reads SEHNR; CDR2 reads FQNEAQ (reference sequence). With 0 bases clipped from V and 6 bases from J, the junction kept 8 bases outside the gene matches. CDR3 length equals 16 residues. For the CDR3, the DNA is TGTGCCAGCAGCTTAGCAGGGGGTGACAGGGGGCCCGAGCAGTACTTC. Its protein product is CASSLAGGDRGPEQYF.

This rearrangement joins TRBV6-1 to TRBJ2-7, with 8 positions matching TRBD2. Germline CDR1 and CDR2: MNHNS and SASEGT. The V gene end was trimmed by 4 bases and the J gene end by 1 base; junction bases not matched to a gene: 6. The CDR3 runs to 15 residues. The CDR3 bases are TGTGCCAGCAGTGGAAGACTAGCGTTTTCCTACGAGCAGTACTTC. This translates into CASSGRLAFSYEQYF.

The V call is TRBV7-9, the J call TRBJ2-2, with 11 bases matching TRBD1. Germline V gene sequence: CDR1 SEHNR, CDR2 FQNEAQ (reference sequence). J gave up 3 bases and V 5 bases, and 8 bases lay outside the gene matches. This CDR3 contains 17 residues. The CDR3, as DNA: TGTGCCAGCAGCCCCGAGGACAGGGGGCGGGACACCGGGGAGCTGTTTTTT. Protein product: CASSPEDRGRDTGELFF.